The 20 T cell receptor beta chains below all came from one sample that was sequenced in a study of CD8+CD57+ T cells in acquired aplastic anemia. Before being chosen for sequencing, patients had shown CD8+CD57+ cell expansion by flow cytometry. TCR beta VDJ and CDR3 were profiled, and genomic DNA was the template. TCRdb reprocessed the reads with MiXCR, giving one entry per CDR3 protein. The profile shows some 170,000 distinct CDR3 sequences, around 48% of them singletons. Material: sorted CD4+, CD8+, or CD8+CD57+ T cells (not recorded which) from PBMCs. The source is a human donor with aplastic anemia.

The V gene is TRBV24-1, the J gene TRBJ1-2, with D unclear. This CDR3 contains 18 residues. The germline V and J ends were trimmed by 9 bases and 0 bases, with 25 bases remaining between them. Germline CDR1 and CDR2: KGHDR and SFDVKD. The CDR3 bases are TGTGCCACCCTGAAGCCCAGACCAGACGGGGAAGCTAACTATGGCTACACCTTC. The encoded protein is CATLKPRPDGEANYGYTF.

V is TRBV10-2 and J is TRBJ2-7; TRBD1 is a possible D gene (5 bases). The CDR3 is 14 amino acids. V dropped 7 bases and J dropped 1 base, with 14 bases sitting between them. Looked up from germline, CDR1 is WSHSY and CDR2 is SAAADI. The CDR3 spells CASKGQAVSYEQYF. The CDR3 region has the DNA TGCGCCAGCAAGGGGCAGGCAGTTTCCTACGAGCAGTACTTC.

V is TRBV5-1 and J is TRBJ1-2; tentative D call: TRBD1 (5 bases). CDR3 length: 14 residues. CDR1 is SGHRS, CDR2 YFSETQ, per germline. Trimming took off 5 bases at V and 1 base at J, with 12 bases between the two ends. This CDR3 reads CASSEDTLNYGYTF. CDR3 sequence (DNA): TGCGCCAGCAGTGAGGACACCCTTAACTATGGCTACACCTTC.

This clonotype is a singleton in its sample. The CDR3 sequence: CASSGGPVETQYF. As DNA, the CDR3 is TGTGCCAGCAGTGGGGGGCCTGTAGAGACCCAGTACTTC. The chain joins TRBV6-1 to TRBJ2-5, with a weak D call TRBD1 (6 bases). CDR1 is MNHNS, CDR2 SASEGT, per germline. Trimming removed 4 bases from V and 4 bases from J, with 10 bases in between. This CDR3 spans 13 amino acids.

This sequence joins TRBV20-1 and TRBJ2-7; D assignment may be TRBD1 or TRBD2 (5 bases each). The CDR3 contains 14 residues. The ends were cut back, 6 bases at V and 3 bases at J, with 18 bases in the middle. Germline-derived CDR1 and CDR2 are DFQATT and SNEGSKA (reference sequence). The CDR3 spells CSAWDRAHSYEQYF. DNA of the CDR3: TGCAGTGCGTGGGACCGGGCCCATAGCTACGAGCAGTACTTC.

This clonotype was detected once. It is unclear where the CDR3 begins or ends on the DNA, so no DNA is shown, and the CDR3 is as TCRdb lists it. V gene TRBV10-3 combines with J gene TRBJ1-2. Germline CDR1 is ENHRY and CDR2 is SYGVKD. Inclusive of both ends, the CDR3 amounts to 13 amino acids. The CDR3 spells CASTSGDLAGNTF.

For this clonotype: At one boundary the junction diverges from the germline segment, which might be a read error. The chain employs TRBV10-3 and TRBJ2-1; possibly TRBD2 for D (6 bases). The V gene's germline CDR1 is ENHRY and CDR2 SYGVKD. CDR3 length: 14 amino acids. CDR3 amino acids: CAICAGTPLNERFF. For the CDR3, the DNA is TGTGCCATCTGTGCGGGGACTCCGCTGAATGAGCGGTTCTTC.

The table lists this clonotype with many counts. CDR3 residues: CASSLGGSVMNTEAFF. The CDR3 region has the DNA TGTGCCAGCAGCTTAGGAGGAAGCGTCATGAACACTGAAGCTTTCTTT. The chain joins TRBV11-2 to TRBJ1-1, with unresolved D. The germline V gene encodes CDR1 SGHAT and CDR2 FQNNGV. Trimming took 1 base from V and 0 from J, leaving 12 bases between them. CDR3 size: 16 residues.

This clonotype was detected many times. V gene TRBV7-7 combines with J gene TRBJ2-2; D might be TRBD1 or TRBD2, each matching 5 bases. This CDR3 contains 14 residues. V lost 4 bases and J lost 7, with 13 bases in between. In germline, CDR1 is SSHAT, CDR2 FNYEAQ (reference sequence). The CDR3 bases are TGTGCCAGCAGCTCCAGGGAGAAAGTCGGGGAGCTGTTTTTT. It codes for CASSSREKVGELFF.

This clonotype has at least ten counts. The chain recombines TRBV3-1 with TRBJ1-2; a possible D gene is TRBD1 (5 bases). The CDR3 runs 11 residues. Germline loops: CDR1 LGHDT, CDR2 YNNKEL (reference sequence). V lost 1 base and J lost 8, with 5 bases in between. This CDR3 reads CASSQGQGYTF. The CDR3 DNA is TGTGCCAGCAGCCAAGGACAGGGCTACACCTTC.

As to this clonotype: A much larger clone is a single base away; this may be a read error. Here the CDR3 DNA reads TGCGCCAGCAGCTTGGACAGGGTCGGCACCGAGGAGCTGTTTTTT. It specifies CASSLDRVGTEELFF. The chain links TRBV5-1 to TRBJ2-2, with a weak D call TRBD1 (6 bases). Germline-derived CDR1 and CDR2 are SGHRS and YFSETQ. This CDR3 region has 15 residues.

Remarks on this clonotype: One end of the junction fails to match germline, which may point to a read error. The rearrangement links TRBV5-5 to TRBJ2-1; D is uncertain. Germline CDR1 SGHKS, CDR2 YYEKEE (reference sequence). This CDR3 is 16 amino acids long. The CDR3 protein is CASSLVTGSSYNEQSF. CDR3 nucleotides: TGTGCCAGCAGCTTGGTTACGGGCAGCTCCTACAATGAGCAGTCCTTC.

This clonotype was found once. The chain has TRBV7-6 and TRBJ1-2; D is undetermined. The CDR3 contains 17 residues. Germline CDR1 and CDR2: SGHVS and FNYEAQ. Trimming took 1 base from V and 1 from J, leaving 16 bases between them. In nucleotides, the CDR3 is TGTGCCAGCAGCTTAGGAGCGGCCCAGAACCTTAACTATGGCTACACCTTC. It translates to CASSLGAAQNLNYGYTF.

V and J are TRBV6-1 and TRBJ2-1, with D unclear. The V and J ends lost 6 bases and 7 bases respectively, with 13 bases between them. Germline V gene lookup returns CDR1 MNHNS and CDR2 SASEGT. The CDR3 spans 13 residues. The CDR3 DNA follows: TGTGCCAGCAGAGCGCCTCCTGTTAATGAGCAGTTCTTC. Its protein product is CASRAPPVNEQFF.

For this clonotype: The conserved final phenylalanine or tryptophan is absent from the CDR3, which likely points to a read error. The CDR3 loop is CASSREGHMSPLHL. The CDR3 coding sequence is TGTGCCAGCAGCCGGGAGGGACATATGTCACCCCTCCACCTT. This chain uses TRBV19 with TRBJ1-6, with D perhaps TRBD1 (6 bases). Looked up from germline, CDR1 is LNHDA and CDR2 is SQIVND (reference sequence). The CDR3 loop spans 14 amino acids. The V end was cut by 9 bases, the J end by 10 bases, with 19 bases between.

This sequence joins TRBV20-1 and TRBJ2-5, with 8 nucleotides matching TRBD1. This CDR3 comprises 14 residues. Germline CDR1 DFQATT, CDR2 SNEGSKA (reference sequence). J was trimmed by 0 bases and V by 3 bases; bases with no gene match: 3. CDR3 region: CSARTGENQETQYF. CDR3 nucleotide sequence: TGCAGTGCTAGGACAGGGGAAAACCAAGAGACCCAGTACTTC.

The rearrangement uses TRBV19 and TRBJ1-4, with D possibly being TRBD1 (5 bases). Looked up from germline, CDR1 is LNHDA and CDR2 is SQIVND (reference sequence). V lost 3 bases and J lost 7, with 15 bases in between. The CDR3 has 15 residues. CDR3 nucleotides: TGTGCCAGTAGTATTCGGGCTGGGGGAGGTGAAAAACTGTTTTTT. It codes for CASSIRAGGGEKLFF.

This clonotype was observed once. This sequence may be a read error, since a much larger clone differs from it by one base. This chain uses TRBV6-1 with TRBJ2-7; 8 bases map to TRBD2. CDR1 is MNHNS, CDR2 SASEGT, per germline. V shed 5 bases, J shed 3 bases, and the junction held 18 bases outside the gene matches. The CDR3 is 18 residues long. CDR3 DNA: TGTGCCAGCAGTAGCAACCGGAGGGCTAGCGGGTTCTACTACGAGCAGTACTTC. Protein: CASSSNRRASGFYYEQYF.

The chain carries TRBV7-2 and TRBJ1-1; D might be TRBD1 (5 bases). CDR3 length equals 15 residues. Trimming removed 5 bases at V and 2 bases at J, with 15 bases between. Germline V gene lookup returns CDR1 SGHTA and CDR2 FQGNSA. The CDR3 here is CASSQELRGNTEAFF. For the CDR3, the DNA is TGTGCCAGCAGCCAAGAATTGCGGGGCAACACTGAAGCTTTCTTT.

This clonotype was counted at least ten times. CDR3 residues: CASTADGVTVGEQYF. In DNA, the CDR3 is TGTGCCAGCACCGCGGATGGGGTCACCGTAGGCGAGCAGTACTTC. The J gene is TRBJ2-7, the V gene TRBV5-4; the D is unclear. This CDR3 spans 15 amino acids. Germline CDR1 reads SGHNT; CDR2 reads YYREEE (reference sequence). V dropped 6 bases and J dropped 6 bases, with 22 bases sitting between them.